These T cell receptor beta chains were read from a single sample in a study of T cells in localized non-small cell lung cancer. The repertoire was sequenced with immunoSEQ multiplex PCR; TCRdb's copy has only in-frame clones and lacks some. The repertoire consists of some 85,000 clones, with 80% occurring once and the leading ten covering about a fifth. The source material was PBMCs, sampled before any cancer treatment. The source of these receptors is a man aged 35-69 years with stage II squamous cell lung carcinoma. CDR3s include the opening cysteine and the closing phenylalanine or tryptophan. A D gene is named only where the DNA matches it firmly. Clone sizes are given selectively: once, few, many, or a class where the clone is expanded.

v_gene	d_gene	abundance	j_gene	CDR3nt	CDR3aa
TRBV4-1	TRBD1	few	TRBJ1-2	TGCGCCAGCAGCCAAGATCCACAGGGGTATGGCTACACCTTC	CASSQDPQGYGYTF
TRBV19	.	.	TRBJ1-1	TGTGCCAGTAGTATGACTCAGGGATACACTGAAGCTTTCTTT	CASSMTQGYTEAFF
TRBV6-6	.	once	TRBJ2-7	TGTGCCAGCAGTTACGAGAGCGCCCGCGAGCAGTACTTC	CASSYESAREQYF
TRBV2	TRBD1	.	TRBJ2-6	TGTGCCAGCAGAAGGACAGGGGGCCCTGGGGCCAACGTCCTGACTTTC	CASRRTGGPGANVLTF
TRBV4-1	.	.	TRBJ1-1	TGCGCCAGCCGGGACCACCTGAACACTGAAGCTTTCTTT	CASRDHLNTEAFF
TRBV7-3	TRBD1	.	TRBJ2-7	TGTGCCAGCAGTTCGGACAGGGGATCCTACGAGCAGTACTTC	CASSSDRGSYEQYF
TRBV29-1	.	.	TRBJ2-1	TGCAGCGTTGGGTTGAGCTCCTACAATGAGCAGTTCTTC	CSVGLSSYNEQFF
TRBV7-9	TRBD2	.	TRBJ2-3	TGTGCCAGCAGCTTGACGGGGGGACCCACAGATACGCAGTATTTT	CASSLTGGPTDTQYF
TRBV6-1	.	.	TRBJ1-1	TGTGCCAGCAGGGTTCTGGGAAACACTGAAGCTTTCTTT	CASRVLGNTEAFF
TRBV6-1	.	.	TRBJ2-7	TGTGCCAGCAGTGAACAACAAGCGGCCTACGAGCAGTACTTC	CASSEQQAAYEQYF
TRBV30	.	few	TRBJ1-3	TGTGCCTGGACCATTGGAAACACCATATATTTT	CAWTIGNTIYF
TRBV2	.	.	TRBJ1-5	TGTGCCAGCGACAGTAGCAATCAGCCCCAGCATTTT	CASDSSNQPQHF
TRBV5-5	TRBD1	.	TRBJ1-4	TGTGCCAGCAGCCGGGAGGGACAGGGGATCGAAAAACTGTTTTTT	CASSREGQGIEKLFF
TRBV2	.	.	TRBJ1-5	TGTGCCAGCAGTGGTCGTCAGCTCAGAGATCAGCCCCAGCATTTT	CASSGRQLRDQPQHF
TRBV5-1	TRBD2	.	TRBJ2-2	TGCGCCAGCGAATTTCGGGGGGGCCGGGAAACCGGGGAGCTGTTTTTT	CASEFRGGRETGELFF
TRBV4-2	.	.	TRBJ2-2	TGTGCCAGCAGCCAAATGGTCAACACCGGGGAGCTGTTTTTT	CASSQMVNTGELFF
TRBV27	.	few	TRBJ1-6	TGTGCCAGCAGTTTATCGGGGAGAAGGCCTAATTCACCCCTCCACTTT	CASSLSGRRPNSPLHF
TRBV7-8	.	.	TRBJ2-4	TGTGCCAGCAGCTCTGCACCGGGCGTGAGGCAGTACTTC	CASSSAPGVRQYF
TRBV5-1	.	once	TRBJ1-1	TGCGCCAGCAGCCGGGCAGGGAGGAGCACTGAAGCTTTCTTT	CASSRAGRSTEAFF
TRBV29-1	.	.	TRBJ2-7	TGCAGCGTTGAGGGGGGCGGATACGAGCAGTACTTC	CSVEGGGYEQYF
TRBV19	.	.	TRBJ2-1	TGTGCCAGTAGTATAGGGGCCGCGGAGCAGTTCTTC	CASSIGAAEQFF